This T cell receptor beta chain stems from a study of metastatic and nonmetastatic thyroid tumors. Overall study: Repertoires from blood and tumor or nodule tissue of malignant and benign thyroid patients were compared.

Study-level findings and limits: Relative to benign nodules, malignant thyroid tumors were reportedly characterized by significantly elevated TCR beta diversity in blood and tumor.

Per the original data handling: What underpinned the distant-metastasis classifier for papillary thyroid cancer was the set of CDR3 differences across clinicopathological groups. Through MiXCR, TCRdb re-clonotyped the PCR reads. What appears here as the V and J calls and clone size reflects TCRdb's work, not the paper's. Of under 95,000 clones in the sample, approximately 9% were seen once. This clone was counted at least ten times. Its antigen is not known. Not a single patient had been given any form of treatment at any point before undergoing thyroid surgery. Specimen: blood. The receptor's source is a female donor with papillary thyroid cancer or a benign thyroid nodule (not recorded which). Some clones in this sample may be carry-over from other donors' samples.

CDR3 in DNA: TGTGCCACCAGTGATCGTAGCGGGGGGGAAACCGGGGAGCTGTTTTTT. Translation gives CATSDRSGGETGELFF. The chain carries TRBV24-1 and TRBJ2-2, with TRBD2 matching over 11 bases. The CDR3 is 16 residues long. The trim removed 3 bases at V and 5 bases at J, leaving 4 bases unmatched. Germline V lookup: CDR1 KGHDR, CDR2 SFDVKD.